This record covers a single T cell receptor (beta chain). Its target is not known. Alongside a J-beta primer mix, a sample-barcoded 5' primer served in a second PCR lasting roughly 6 to 11 cycles. Every cDNA molecule carried a tag from a template-switch adaptor bearing 12 random nucleotides. Researchers report that each sample yielded at least 2.5 million CDR3-containing paired-end reads. Via MiXCR, TCRdb re-called the 5' RACE reads, giving one row per CDR3 protein. The sample contains about 830,000 distinct CDR3 sequences, around 68% of which appear only once. This sample stems from a study of blood T cells in healthy people across ages. General observations from the study: While age rose, TCR beta diversity per million T cells dropped in a roughly linear way.

Trimming removed 8 bases from V and 9 bases from J; junction bases left unmatched: 15. The CDR3 covers 14 residues. CDR1 and CDR2 (germline): SQVTM, ANQGSEA. This clonotype was obtained from a man between 25 and 39 years old in good health. The gene calls are TRBV29-1 and TRBJ2-1, with TRBD1 matching 8 bases. Material for sequencing was blood. CDR3 bases: TGCAGCTCAGGACAGGGTTTGGGGGCCGGTGAGCAGTTCTTC. Translating gives CSSGQGLGAGEQFF.